A selection of T cell receptor beta chains follows, all from one sample in a study of T-cell reconstitution after alpha-beta-depleted transplantation in children. TCRdb reanalysed the PCR reads using MiXCR and keeps one entry per CDR3 protein. This table holds over 100,000 distinct CDR3 sequences, 10% found once. The sample in question was PBMCs, obtained before TCRalphabeta/CD19-depleted stem cell transplant. The receptors shown here come from a boy aged 2 to 10 with acute lymphoblastic leukemia, due to receive a stem cell transplant. CDR3s include the opening cysteine and the closing phenylalanine or tryptophan. The D gene is left open where the match is weak. Clone size, where shown, is once, few, many, or a class for clones that have expanded.

cdr3_aa: CASSLARTGDGYTF; cdr3_nt: TGCGCCAGCAGCTTGGCCCGTACAGGGGATGGCTACACCTTC; v_call: TRBV5-1; j_call: TRBJ1-2; clone_size: NA; d_call: TRBD1; cdr3_length: 14
cdr3_aa: CASSSLRESYEQYF; cdr3_nt: TGCGCCAGCAGCTCGTTGCGCGAGAGCTACGAGCAGTACTTC; v_call: TRBV5-1; j_call: TRBJ2-7; clone_size: many; d_call: NA; cdr3_length: 14
cdr3_aa: CASSLNPPRRLHF; cdr3_nt: TGTGCCAGCAGTTTAAACCCGCCTAGGCGCCTCCACTTT; v_call: TRBV28; j_call: TRBJ1-6; clone_size: few; d_call: NA; cdr3_length: 13
cdr3_aa: CASSDLVGVGANVLTF; cdr3_nt: TGTGCCAGCAGTGACCTAGTGGGGGTTGGGGCCAACGTCCTGACTTTC; v_call: TRBV27; j_call: TRBJ2-6; clone_size: many; d_call: NA; cdr3_length: 16
cdr3_aa: CASSQPSGTYEQYF; cdr3_nt: TGTGCCAGCAGCCAACCTAGCGGGACCTACGAGCAGTACTTC; v_call: TRBV4-2; j_call: TRBJ2-7; clone_size: NA; d_call: TRBD2; cdr3_length: 14
cdr3_aa: CASSPRAANTGELFF; cdr3_nt: TGTGCCAGCAGTCCTAGGGCCGCGAACACCGGGGAGCTGTTTTTT; v_call: TRBV12-3/TRBV12-4; j_call: TRBJ2-2; clone_size: NA; d_call: NA; cdr3_length: 15
cdr3_aa: CASSPSAISTGLLSYEQYF; cdr3_nt: TGCGCCAGCAGCCCATCCGCCATCAGTACAGGACTATTATCCTACGAGCAGTACTTC; v_call: TRBV5-1; j_call: TRBJ2-7; clone_size: NA; d_call: NA; cdr3_length: 19
cdr3_aa: CASRGTGRQETQYF; cdr3_nt: TGCGCCAGCAGGGGGACAGGCAGACAAGAGACCCAGTACTTC; v_call: TRBV10-2; j_call: TRBJ2-5; clone_size: many; d_call: TRBD1; cdr3_length: 14
cdr3_aa: CASSLKREGLGDTQYF; cdr3_nt: TGTGCCAGCAGTTTGAAGCGGGAGGGCCTGGGAGATACGCAGTATTTT; v_call: TRBV12-3/TRBV12-4; j_call: TRBJ2-3; clone_size: many; d_call: TRBD2; cdr3_length: 16
cdr3_aa: CASSETGGGTEAFF; cdr3_nt: TGTGCCAGCAGCGAGACAGGGGGCGGCACTGAAGCTTTCTTT; v_call: TRBV7-9; j_call: TRBJ1-1; clone_size: many; d_call: TRBD1; cdr3_length: 14
cdr3_aa: CSAFSGGLNIQYF; cdr3_nt: TGCAGTGCTTTTTCGGGGGGTCTAAACATTCAGTACTTC; v_call: TRBV20-1; j_call: TRBJ2-4; clone_size: few; d_call: TRBD2; cdr3_length: 13
cdr3_aa: CASSPAGGVYNEQFF; cdr3_nt: TGTGCCAGCAGCCCAGCGGGAGGTGTGTACAATGAGCAGTTCTTC; v_call: TRBV7-9; j_call: TRBJ2-1; clone_size: NA; d_call: TRBD2; cdr3_length: 15
cdr3_aa: CASSLGTYKLSEQFF; cdr3_nt: TGTGCCAGCAGCCTAGGGACTTATAAGCTGTCTGAGCAGTTCTTC; v_call: TRBV7-3; j_call: TRBJ2-1; clone_size: many; d_call: NA; cdr3_length: 15
cdr3_aa: CASGSGVNTEAFF; cdr3_nt: TGTGCTAGTGGTTCGGGAGTGAACACTGAAGCTTTCTTT; v_call: TRBV12-5; j_call: TRBJ1-1; clone_size: NA; d_call: NA; cdr3_length: 13
cdr3_aa: CSARPFNREGEGKNIQYF; cdr3_nt: TGCAGTGCTAGACCCTTTAACAGGGAGGGCGAGGGGAAAAACATTCAGTACTTC; v_call: TRBV20-1; j_call: TRBJ2-4; clone_size: many; d_call: NA; cdr3_length: 18
cdr3_aa: CANLKGALGAGYEWYEQYF; cdr3_nt: TGTGCCAATCTTAAAGGCGCCCTCGGGGCGGGATACGAGTGGTACGAGCAGTACTTC; v_call: TRBV28; j_call: TRBJ2-7; clone_size: NA; d_call: NA; cdr3_length: 19
cdr3_aa: CASSSKREGNTQYF; cdr3_nt: TGTGCCAGCAGTTCTAAGCGGGAGGGAAATACGCAGTATTTT; v_call: TRBV6-5; j_call: TRBJ2-3; clone_size: few; d_call: TRBD2; cdr3_length: 14
cdr3_aa: CSARGGRADYEQYF; cdr3_nt: TGCAGTGCTAGAGGCGGGAGGGCCGATTACGAGCAGTACTTC; v_call: TRBV20-1; j_call: TRBJ2-7; clone_size: few; d_call: TRBD2; cdr3_length: 14
cdr3_aa: CASSGARGMLGGNEQFF; cdr3_nt: TGTGCCAGCAGTGGCGCTAGGGGAATGTTGGGTGGCAATGAGCAGTTCTTC; v_call: TRBV25-1; j_call: TRBJ2-1; clone_size: few; d_call: NA; cdr3_length: 17
cdr3_aa: CASSSGGAPVDTIYF; cdr3_nt: TGTGCCAGCAGCTCCGGTGGGGCGCCGGTAGACACCATATATTTT; v_call: TRBV11-2; j_call: TRBJ1-3; clone_size: NA; d_call: NA; cdr3_length: 15
cdr3_aa: CASTSPGLAGPREQYF; cdr3_nt: TGTGCCAGCACCTCCCCGGGACTAGCGGGACCGCGCGAGCAGTACTTC; v_call: TRBV11-2; j_call: TRBJ2-7; clone_size: many; d_call: TRBD2; cdr3_length: 16
cdr3_aa: CSAPPMTNSYNEQFF; cdr3_nt: TGCAGTGCGCCTCCTATGACTAACTCCTACAATGAGCAGTTCTTC; v_call: TRBV20-1; j_call: TRBJ2-1; clone_size: NA; d_call: NA; cdr3_length: 15
cdr3_aa: CSARRVAGGSYNEQFF; cdr3_nt: TGCAGTGCTAGAAGGGTTGCGGGAGGATCCTACAATGAGCAGTTCTTC; v_call: TRBV20-1; j_call: TRBJ2-1; clone_size: NA; d_call: TRBD2; cdr3_length: 16
cdr3_aa: CASSSLAGGGTDTQYF; cdr3_nt: TGTGCCAGCAGTTCCCTAGCGGGAGGAGGCACAGATACGCAGTATTTT; v_call: TRBV27; j_call: TRBJ2-3; clone_size: NA; d_call: TRBD2; cdr3_length: 16
cdr3_aa: CASSLGILGGPAKTQYF; cdr3_nt: TGTGCCAGCAGCTTAGGAATTTTGGGGGGGCCGGCAAAGACCCAGTACTTC; v_call: TRBV7-9; j_call: TRBJ2-5; clone_size: few; d_call: NA; cdr3_length: 17
cdr3_aa: CASSFGQGINNEQFF; cdr3_nt: TGCGCCAGCAGCTTCGGACAGGGAATCAACAATGAGCAGTTCTTC; v_call: TRBV5-1; j_call: TRBJ2-1; clone_size: few; d_call: TRBD1; cdr3_length: 15
cdr3_aa: CASASDRGEANTEAFF; cdr3_nt: TGTGCCAGCGCATCGGACAGAGGGGAAGCGAACACTGAAGCTTTCTTT; v_call: TRBV18; j_call: TRBJ1-1; clone_size: few; d_call: NA; cdr3_length: 16
cdr3_aa: CASSLKSSYNEQFF; cdr3_nt: TGTGCCAGCTCATTAAAAAGCTCCTACAATGAGCAGTTCTTC; v_call: TRBV18; j_call: TRBJ2-1; clone_size: few; d_call: NA; cdr3_length: 14
cdr3_aa: CASTEVAQFGGLGEKLFF; cdr3_nt: TGTGCCAGCACCGAGGTGGCGCAGTTCGGCGGTCTGGGGGAAAAACTGTTTTTT; v_call: TRBV27; j_call: TRBJ1-4; clone_size: NA; d_call: NA; cdr3_length: 18
cdr3_aa: CSAMKVNIYNEQFF; cdr3_nt: TGCAGTGCTATGAAAGTCAACATCTACAATGAGCAGTTCTTC; v_call: TRBV20-1; j_call: TRBJ2-1; clone_size: once; d_call: NA; cdr3_length: 14
cdr3_aa: CASSSRDRGPDTGELFF; cdr3_nt: TGTGCCAGCAGCTCCCGGGACAGGGGACCGGACACCGGGGAGCTGTTTTTT; v_call: TRBV7-6; j_call: TRBJ2-2; clone_size: NA; d_call: TRBD1; cdr3_length: 17
cdr3_aa: CASPKVKGYGYTF; cdr3_nt: TGTGCCAGCCCTAAGGTTAAAGGGTATGGCTACACCTTC; v_call: TRBV18; j_call: TRBJ1-2; clone_size: few; d_call: NA; cdr3_length: 13
cdr3_aa: CASASGGDTWELFF; cdr3_nt: TGTGCCTCCGCTAGCGGGGGAGACACCTGGGAGCTGTTTTTT; v_call: TRBV9; j_call: TRBJ2-2; clone_size: NA; d_call: TRBD2; cdr3_length: 14
cdr3_aa: CASSRNSQTSYEQYF; cdr3_nt: TGTGCCAGCAGCCGGAACTCCCAGACATCCTACGAGCAGTACTTC; v_call: TRBV12-3/TRBV12-4; j_call: TRBJ2-7; clone_size: NA; d_call: NA; cdr3_length: 15
cdr3_aa: CASSLATGQGTYEQYF; cdr3_nt: TGTGCCAGCAGCTTAGCAACGGGACAGGGGACCTACGAGCAGTACTTC; v_call: TRBV7-9; j_call: TRBJ2-7; clone_size: NA; d_call: TRBD1; cdr3_length: 16
cdr3_aa: CANIDSGGLDEQFF; cdr3_nt: TGTGCCAACATAGACAGCGGGGGGCTCGATGAGCAGTTCTTC; v_call: TRBV7-3; j_call: TRBJ2-1; clone_size: few; d_call: TRBD2; cdr3_length: 14
cdr3_aa: CSAPPREGREQYF; cdr3_nt: TGCAGCGCGCCCCCGCGGGAGGGACGCGAGCAGTACTTC; v_call: TRBV20-1; j_call: TRBJ2-7; clone_size: few; d_call: TRBD2; cdr3_length: 13
cdr3_aa: CASSLRQVGQPQHF; cdr3_nt: TGTGCCAGCAGCTTACGACAGGTGGGTCAGCCCCAGCATTTT; v_call: TRBV7-8; j_call: TRBJ1-5; clone_size: NA; d_call: NA; cdr3_length: 14
cdr3_aa: CASSSLLGTHNEQFF; cdr3_nt: TGTGCCAGCAGCTCCCTTTTAGGGACACACAATGAGCAGTTCTTC; v_call: TRBV6-1; j_call: TRBJ2-1; clone_size: NA; d_call: NA; cdr3_length: 15
cdr3_aa: CASSLTSAHNEQFF; cdr3_nt: TGTGCCAGCAGCTTGACTAGCGCGCACAATGAGCAGTTCTTC; v_call: TRBV7-9; j_call: TRBJ2-1; clone_size: NA; d_call: TRBD2; cdr3_length: 14
cdr3_aa: CASSHHGVSEQFF; cdr3_nt: TGTGCCAGCAGCCATCATGGGGTCAGTGAGCAGTTCTTC; v_call: TRBV5-5; j_call: TRBJ2-1; clone_size: many; d_call: NA; cdr3_length: 13
cdr3_aa: CASSLGTGPTDTQYF; cdr3_nt: TGCGCCAGCAGCTTGGGGACAGGGCCCACAGATACGCAGTATTTT; v_call: TRBV5-1; j_call: TRBJ2-3; clone_size: few; d_call: TRBD1; cdr3_length: 15